Below are 18 T cell receptor beta chains sequenced from a single sample in a study of molecular identifiers for immune sequencing clone quantification (dated by TCRdb to about 2018). To prepare the library, PCR was applied. The sequencing machine was an Illumina HiSeq 4000. Using fastp trimming at Q25 and MiXCR clonotype assembly, TCRdb reanalyzed the public sequencing data and kept in-frame beta chains. Each CDR3 protein gets just one entry, which takes the most common genes and DNA from the rows behind it. In this sample the table shows 60,000 to 70,000 distinct CDR3 sequences, 15% to 20% of which occur a single time. Approximately 1.5% of the sample goes to the ten largest clones. The sequenced sample consisted of naive CD8+ T cells from blood, with Jurkat cell RNA spiked in. The cell subset or site label, read with the paper, signifies: FACS-sorted CD8+CD4-CCR7+CD45RA+ naive T cells. These receptors were collected from a human donor in good health. Some libraries in this study had Jurkat cell RNA spiked in.

About this clonotype: The junction departs from the called germline gene at one end, perhaps through a read error. This chain links TRBV29-1 with TRBJ2-3; a weak D match, TRBD2 (5 bases). CDR1 is SQVTM and CDR2 is ANQGSEA in the germline V gene. The CDR3 is 16 residues long. This chain's CDR3 is CSVEDILGEGADTQYF. In DNA form, the CDR3 reads TGCAGTGTTGAAGATATCTTGGGAGAGGGTGCAGATACGCAGTATTTT.

This clonotype was detected many times. The rearrangement links TRBV7-9 to TRBJ2-3; D not certain. The germline V gene has CDR1 SEHNR and CDR2 FQNEAQ (reference sequence). V gave up 5 bases and J gave up 3 bases, with 9 bases separating them. The CDR3 has 13 residues. DNA for the CDR3: TGTGCCAGCAGCCCGGTCAGGACAGATACGCAGTATTTT. It specifies CASSPVRTDTQYF.

To note about this clonotype: The junction departs from germline at one end; a sequencing error may be responsible. This sequence joins TRBV2 and TRBJ1-1; D unclear. The CDR3 consists of 11 residues. CDR1 SNHLY and CDR2 FYNNEI come from the germline V gene. CDR3 nucleotides: TGTGCCACCACACGCCCATCTGAAGCTTTATTT. It encodes CATTRPSEALF.

This clonotype was seen many times. The chain joins TRBV4-1 to TRBJ2-7, with D possibly matching TRBD2 (5 bases). This CDR3 has 15 residues. The germline V gene has CDR1 MGHRA and CDR2 YSYEKL. The germline V and J ends were trimmed by 0 bases and 2 bases, with 11 bases remaining between them. CDR3: CASSQDRAVTYEQYF. The CDR3 DNA reads as TGCGCCAGCAGCCAAGACCGAGCGGTAACCTACGAGCAGTACTTC.

The chain couples TRBV2 to TRBJ1-1; D gene unclear. The CDR3 runs to 15 residues. The germline V gene has CDR1 SNHLY and CDR2 FYNNEI. Deletions cut 3 bases from V and 0 bases from J, with 11 bases between. The CDR3 reads CASSEVSGMNTEAFF. CDR3 bases: TGTGCCAGCAGTGAGGTATCAGGAATGAACACTGAAGCTTTCTTT.

This clonotype was recorded many times. The rearrangement links TRBV29-1 to TRBJ2-5, with TRBD1 identical over 9 bases. Trimming at V came to 4 bases and at J to 5 bases, leaving 8 bases not matched to a gene. Germline CDR1 is SQVTM and CDR2 is ANQGSEA. The CDR3 is 14 amino acids. The CDR3 spells CSVAGTGSRETQYF. Here the CDR3 DNA reads TGCAGCGTTGCCGGGACAGGGAGTCGGGAGACCCAGTACTTC.

This clonotype was counted at least ten times. V gene TRBV6-5 combines with J gene TRBJ2-3, with 14 nucleotides matching TRBD2. Trimming at V came to 5 bases and at J to 0 bases, leaving 4 bases not matched to a gene. The CDR3 is 17 amino acids. Germline values: CDR1 MNHEY, CDR2 SVGAGI. CDR3 nucleotide sequence: TGTGCCAGCAGTCGACTAGCGGGAGGGCCAAGCACAGATACGCAGTATTTT. It yields the protein CASSRLAGGPSTDTQYF.

This chain uses TRBV3-1 with TRBJ1-3; tentatively, D is TRBD1 (5 bases). CDR1 is LGHDT, CDR2 YNNKEL, per germline (reference sequence). The CDR3 spans 15 residues. With 0 bases removed from V and 1 base from J, the gap between germline ends came to 7 bases. CDR3 sequence (DNA): TGTGCCAGCAGCCAAGACCCAGGGTCTGGAAACACCATATATTTT. This codes for CASSQDPGSGNTIYF.

This clonotype was seen repeatedly, ten times or more. The gene calls are TRBV27 and TRBJ1-1; D gene ambiguous. The CDR3 covers 14 residues. Trimming removed 2 bases at V and 0 bases at J, with 7 bases between. From germline, CDR1 is MNHEY and CDR2 SMNVEV (reference sequence). CDR3 loop: CASSLGRLNTEAFF. The CDR3 bases are TGTGCCAGCAGTTTAGGGCGACTGAACACTGAAGCTTTCTTT.

This chain joins TRBV4-1 and TRBJ2-7, with 7 bases aligning to TRBD1. V was pared by 1 base and J by 5 bases, with 5 bases of the junction left unmatched. The CDR3 is made up of 14 amino acids. The germline V gene has CDR1 MGHRA and CDR2 YSYEKL. DNA of the CDR3: TGCGCCAGCAGCCAAGCCCCCGGGACAGACGAGCAGTACTTC. Encoded protein: CASSQAPGTDEQYF.

For this clonotype: A much more abundant neighbour one base away suggests this may be a read error. The chain carries TRBV9 and TRBJ2-7; a possible D gene is TRBD2 (5 bases). The CDR3 length is 13 residues. V was shortened by 3 bases and J by 4 bases, with 11 bases between the two germline ends. The germline V gene has CDR1 SGDLS and CDR2 YYNGEE. CDR3 DNA sequence: TGTGCCAGCAGCGGGATTCCGGGGTACGAGCAGTACTTC. Encoded protein: CASSGIPGYEQYF.

This clonotype has a handful of counts. The J gene is TRBJ2-1, the V gene TRBV7-9; D is uncertain. The V gene's germline CDR1 is SEHNR and CDR2 FQNEAQ (reference sequence). The CDR3 has 12 amino acids. V was clipped by 4 bases and J by 6 bases, with 7 bases between them. CDR3 sequence: CASSSDTNEQFF. The CDR3 nucleotides read TGTGCCAGCAGCTCCGACACCAATGAGCAGTTCTTC. Variable domain in full (rest from reference TRBV7-9 and TRBJ2-1): DTGVSQNPRHKITKRGQNVTFRCDPISEHNRLYWYRQTLGQGPEFLTYFQNEAQLEKSRLLSDRFSAERPKGSFSTLEIQRTEQGDSAMYLCASSSDTNEQFFGPGTRLTVL.

This clonotype was seen many times. The chain couples TRBV6-2 or TRBV6-3 to TRBJ2-1; D gene unclear. Germline CDR1 MNHEY, CDR2 SVGEGT. Trimming removed 2 bases from V and 10 bases from J, with 12 bases in between. The CDR3 length is 13 residues. CDR3 in amino acids: CASSYATTSEQFF. CDR3 nucleotides: TGTGCCAGCAGTTACGCCACCACCTCGGAGCAGTTCTTC.

The sample holds many counts of this clonotype. The V and J genes are TRBV29-1 and TRBJ1-5, with TRBD1 matching over 9 bases. The ends lost 5 bases at V and 6 bases at J; junction bases unmatched: 5. Germline-derived CDR1 and CDR2 are SQVTM and ANQGSEA. This CDR3 comprises 13 residues. In DNA form, the CDR3 reads TGCAGCGTTAGACAGGGGGAGGCTCAGCCCCAGCATTTT. This translates into CSVRQGEAQPQHF.

This clonotype was picked up a small number of times. The rearrangement links TRBV27 to TRBJ2-2; D is uncertain. The V end was cut by 3 bases, the J end by 4 bases, with 15 bases between. Looked up from germline, CDR1 is MNHEY and CDR2 is SMNVEV (reference sequence). The length of the CDR3 is 16 residues. The CDR3 sequence: CASSFFSPFSTGELFF. The CDR3 DNA follows: TGTGCCAGCAGTTTTTTTTCCCCATTCAGCACCGGGGAGCTGTTTTTT.

This rearrangement joins TRBV6-2 or TRBV6-3 to TRBJ2-1, with TRBD1 matching 7 bases. Trimming took 5 bases from V and 3 from J; bases not matched to a gene: 10. The CDR3 has 16 residues. Germline CDR1 reads MNHEY; CDR2 reads SVGEGT. CDR3 amino acids: CASSTDRELLYNEQFF. For the CDR3, the DNA is TGTGCCAGCAGTACCGACAGGGAATTGCTCTACAATGAGCAGTTCTTC.

The rearrangement uses TRBV29-1 and TRBJ2-3; no firm D call. The end of the DNA aligns better with TRBJ1-5, so the J call may be wrong. CDR1 is SQVTM, CDR2 ANQGSEA, per germline. This CDR3 spans 14 amino acids. The CDR3 bases are TGCAGCGTCGAGTCTCTTGGGGTTACAGATACGCAGCATTTT. Its translation is CSVESLGVTDTQHF.

This clonotype was detected ten times or more. The V gene is TRBV9, the J gene TRBJ2-1, with TRBD2 matching over 8 bases. In germline, CDR1 is SGDLS, CDR2 YYNGEE. The V and J ends lost 3 bases and 5 bases, in that order; junction bases with no gene match: 10. The length of the CDR3 is 16 residues. For the CDR3, the DNA is TGTGCCAGCAGCGCTCCCCTAGCGGGCGGCCACAATGAGCAGTTCTTC. Residues: CASSAPLAGGHNEQFF.